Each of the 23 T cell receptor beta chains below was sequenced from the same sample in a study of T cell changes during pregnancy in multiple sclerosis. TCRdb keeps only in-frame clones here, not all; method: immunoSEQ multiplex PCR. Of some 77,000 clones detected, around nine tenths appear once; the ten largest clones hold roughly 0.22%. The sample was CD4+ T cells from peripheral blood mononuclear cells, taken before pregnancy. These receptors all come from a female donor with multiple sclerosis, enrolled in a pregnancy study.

CDR3 nucleotides: TGTGCCGGGTTAAAGAGGGGGGGGGCTGAAGCTTTCTTT. Residues: CAGLKRGGAEAFF. The V gene is TRBV30, the J gene TRBJ1-1; D possibly corresponds to TRBD1 (6 bases). V lost 8 bases and J lost 6, with 19 bases in between. The germline V gene encodes CDR1 GTSNPN and CDR2 SVGIG (reference sequence). This CDR3 has 13 amino acids. The variable domain in full, completed from reference TRBV30 and TRBJ1-1, reads SQTIHQWPATLVQPVGSPLSLECTVEGTSNPNLYWYRQAAGRGLQLLFYSVGIGQISSEVPQNLSASRPQDRQFILSSKKLLLSDSGFYLCAGLKRGGAEAFFGQGTRLTVV.

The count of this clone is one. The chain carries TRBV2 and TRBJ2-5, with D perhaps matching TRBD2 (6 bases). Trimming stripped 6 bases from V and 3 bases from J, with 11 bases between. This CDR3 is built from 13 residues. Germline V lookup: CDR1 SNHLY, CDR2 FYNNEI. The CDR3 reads CASRELAKETQYF. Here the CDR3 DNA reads TGTGCCAGCAGGGAACTAGCCAAAGAGACCCAGTACTTC. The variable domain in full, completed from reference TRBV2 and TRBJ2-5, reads EPEVTQTPSHQVTQMGQEVILRCVPISNHLYFYWYRQILGQKVEFLVSFYNNEISEKSEIFDDQFSVERPDGSNFTLKIRSTKLEDSAMYFCASRELAKETQYFGPGTRLLVL.

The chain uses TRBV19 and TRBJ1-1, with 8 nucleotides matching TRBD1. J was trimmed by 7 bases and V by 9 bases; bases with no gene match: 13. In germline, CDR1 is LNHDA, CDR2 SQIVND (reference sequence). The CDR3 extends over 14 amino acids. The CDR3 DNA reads TGTGCCAGCCTTTCCCTCGGGACAGGCCGTGAAGCTTTCTTT. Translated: CASLSLGTGREAFF.

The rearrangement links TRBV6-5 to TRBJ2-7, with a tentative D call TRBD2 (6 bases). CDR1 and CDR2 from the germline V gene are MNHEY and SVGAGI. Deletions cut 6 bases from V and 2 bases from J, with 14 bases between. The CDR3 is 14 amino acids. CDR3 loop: CASRAFERAYEQYF. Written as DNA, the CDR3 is TGTGCCAGCAGAGCCTTTGAGCGGGCCTACGAGCAGTACTTC.

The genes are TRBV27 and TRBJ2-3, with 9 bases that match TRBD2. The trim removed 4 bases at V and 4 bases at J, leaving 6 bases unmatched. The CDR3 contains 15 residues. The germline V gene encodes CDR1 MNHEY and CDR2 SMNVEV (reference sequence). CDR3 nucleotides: TGTGCCAGCAGTTATCGGCGGGAGGGCCCAGATACGCAGTATTTT. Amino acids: CASSYRREGPDTQYF.

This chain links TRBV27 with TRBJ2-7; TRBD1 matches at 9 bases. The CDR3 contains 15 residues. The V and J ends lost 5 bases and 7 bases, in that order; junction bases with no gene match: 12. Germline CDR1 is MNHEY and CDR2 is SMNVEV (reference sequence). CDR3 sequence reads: CASSTRQGVEGEQYF. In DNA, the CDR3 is TGTGCCAGCAGTACCAGACAGGGGGTAGAGGGGGAGCAGTACTTC.

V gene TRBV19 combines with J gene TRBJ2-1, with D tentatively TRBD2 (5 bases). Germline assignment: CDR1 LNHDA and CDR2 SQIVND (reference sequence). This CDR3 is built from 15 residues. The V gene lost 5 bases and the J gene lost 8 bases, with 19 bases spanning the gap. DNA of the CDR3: TGTGCCAGTAGTCCGGACTCCCAAGAAGGAGATGAGCAGTTCTTC. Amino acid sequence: CASSPDSQEGDEQFF.

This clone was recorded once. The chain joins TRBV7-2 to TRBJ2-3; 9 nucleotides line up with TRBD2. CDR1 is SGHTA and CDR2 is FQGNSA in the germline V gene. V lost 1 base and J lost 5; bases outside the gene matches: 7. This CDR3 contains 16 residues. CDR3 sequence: CASSLVGGGAGDTQYF. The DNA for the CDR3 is TGTGCCAGCAGCTTAGTAGGCGGGGGGGCCGGAGATACGCAGTATTTT.

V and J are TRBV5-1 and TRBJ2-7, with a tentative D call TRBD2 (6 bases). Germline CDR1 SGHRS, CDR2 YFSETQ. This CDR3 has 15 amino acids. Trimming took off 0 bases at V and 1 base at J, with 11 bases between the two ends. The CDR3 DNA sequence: TGCGCCAGCAGCTTGGCAGCGGGCTCTTCCTACGAGCAGTACTTC. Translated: CASSLAAGSSYEQYF.

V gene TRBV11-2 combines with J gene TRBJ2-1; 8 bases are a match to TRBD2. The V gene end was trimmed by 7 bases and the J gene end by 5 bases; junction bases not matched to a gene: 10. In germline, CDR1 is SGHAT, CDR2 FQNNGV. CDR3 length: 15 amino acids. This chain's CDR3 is CASTIRGLVDNEQFF. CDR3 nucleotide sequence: TGTGCCAGCACCATTAGGGGACTAGTGGACAATGAGCAGTTCTTC.

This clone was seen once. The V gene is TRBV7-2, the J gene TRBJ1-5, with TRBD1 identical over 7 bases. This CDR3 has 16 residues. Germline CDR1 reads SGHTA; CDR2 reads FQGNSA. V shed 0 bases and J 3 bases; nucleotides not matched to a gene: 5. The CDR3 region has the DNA TGTGCCAGCAGCTTAGCAGGGGGCGGAAACAATCAGCCCCAGCATTTT. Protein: CASSLAGGGNNQPQHF.

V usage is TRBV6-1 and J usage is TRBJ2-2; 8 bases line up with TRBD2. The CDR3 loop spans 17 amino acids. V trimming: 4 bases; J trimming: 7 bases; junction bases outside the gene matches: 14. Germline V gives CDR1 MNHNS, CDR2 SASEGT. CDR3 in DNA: TGTGCCAGCAGTGGGGGACCGGGAGGGCCTTCCGTCGGGGAGCTGTTTTTT. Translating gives CASSGGPGGPSVGELFF.

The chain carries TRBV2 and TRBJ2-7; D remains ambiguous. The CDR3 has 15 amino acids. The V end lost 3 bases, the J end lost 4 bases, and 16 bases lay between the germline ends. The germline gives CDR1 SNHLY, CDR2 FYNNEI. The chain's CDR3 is CASSDLRPVDYEQYF. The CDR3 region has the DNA TGTGCCAGCAGTGACCTCAGGCCAGTAGATTACGAGCAGTACTTC. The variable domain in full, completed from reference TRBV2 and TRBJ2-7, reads EPEVTQTPSHQVTQMGQEVILRCVPISNHLYFYWYRQILGQKVEFLVSFYNNEISEKSEIFDDQFSVERPDGSNFTLKIRSTKLEDSAMYFCASSDLRPVDYEQYFGPGTRLTVT.

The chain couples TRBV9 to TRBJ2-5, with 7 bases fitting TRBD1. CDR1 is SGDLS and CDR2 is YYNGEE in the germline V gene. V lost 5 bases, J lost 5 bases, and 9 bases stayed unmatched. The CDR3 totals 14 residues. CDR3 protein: CASSDEGTDETQYF. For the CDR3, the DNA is TGTGCCAGCAGTGACGAAGGGACAGATGAGACCCAGTACTTC.

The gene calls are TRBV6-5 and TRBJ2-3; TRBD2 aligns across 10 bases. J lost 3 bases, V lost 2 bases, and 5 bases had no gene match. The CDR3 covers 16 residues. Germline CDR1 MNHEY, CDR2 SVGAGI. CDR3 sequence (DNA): TGTGCCAGCAGTTACGATAGCGGGAGGTTGACAGATACGCAGTATTTT. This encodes CASSYDSGRLTDTQYF.

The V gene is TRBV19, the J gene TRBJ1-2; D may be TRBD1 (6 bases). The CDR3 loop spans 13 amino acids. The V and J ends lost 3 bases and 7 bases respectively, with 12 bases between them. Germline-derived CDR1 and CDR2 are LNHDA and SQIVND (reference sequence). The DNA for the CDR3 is TGTGCCAGTAGTATCCCAGGGGATTCTGGCTACACCTTC. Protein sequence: CASSIPGDSGYTF.

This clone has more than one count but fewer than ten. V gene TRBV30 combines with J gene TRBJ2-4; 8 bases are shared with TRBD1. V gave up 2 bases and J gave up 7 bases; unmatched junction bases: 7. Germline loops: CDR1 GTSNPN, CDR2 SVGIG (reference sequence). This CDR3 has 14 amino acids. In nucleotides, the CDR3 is TGTGCCTGGAGTTGGGCAGGGGGCTGGAACATTCAGTACTTC. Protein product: CAWSWAGGWNIQYF.

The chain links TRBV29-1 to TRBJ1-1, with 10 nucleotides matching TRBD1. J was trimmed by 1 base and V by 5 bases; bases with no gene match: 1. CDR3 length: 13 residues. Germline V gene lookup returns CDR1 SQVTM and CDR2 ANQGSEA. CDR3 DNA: TGCAGCGTTCGGGACAGGGGGAACACTGAAGCTTTCTTT. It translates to CSVRDRGNTEAFF. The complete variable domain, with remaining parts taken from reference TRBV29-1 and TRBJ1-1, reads SAVISQKPSRDICQRGTSLTIQCQVDSQVTMMFWYRQQPGQSLTLIATANQGSEATYESGFVIDKFPISRPNLTFSTLTVSNMSPEDSSIYLCSVRDRGNTEAFFGQGTRLTVV.

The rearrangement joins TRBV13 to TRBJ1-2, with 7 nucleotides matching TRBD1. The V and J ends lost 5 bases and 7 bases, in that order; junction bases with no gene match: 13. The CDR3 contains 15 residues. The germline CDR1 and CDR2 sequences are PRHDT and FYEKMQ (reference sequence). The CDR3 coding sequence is TGTGCCAGCAGCCAGGGGCCAGGGGGACCGGGTGGCTACACCTTC. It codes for CASSQGPGGPGGYTF. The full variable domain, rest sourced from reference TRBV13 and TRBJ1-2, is AAGVIQSPRHLIKEKRETATLKCYPIPRHDTVYWYQQGPGQDPQFLISFYEKMQSDKGSIPDRFSAQQFSDYHSELNMSSLELGDSALYFCASSQGPGGPGGYTFGSGTRLTVV.

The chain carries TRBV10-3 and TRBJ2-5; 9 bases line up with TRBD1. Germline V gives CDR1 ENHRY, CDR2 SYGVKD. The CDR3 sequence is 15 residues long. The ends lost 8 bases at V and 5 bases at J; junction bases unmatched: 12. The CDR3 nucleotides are TGTGCCATCGGCTCCGGGGACAGGGAAGAGGAGACCCAGTACTTC. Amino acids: CAIGSGDREEETQYF.

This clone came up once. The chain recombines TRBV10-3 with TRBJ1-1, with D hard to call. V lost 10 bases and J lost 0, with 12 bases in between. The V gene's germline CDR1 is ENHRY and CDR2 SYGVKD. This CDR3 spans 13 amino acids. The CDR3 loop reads CASRTQLNTEAFF. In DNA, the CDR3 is TGTGCCAGCCGGACTCAGCTGAACACTGAAGCTTTCTTT.

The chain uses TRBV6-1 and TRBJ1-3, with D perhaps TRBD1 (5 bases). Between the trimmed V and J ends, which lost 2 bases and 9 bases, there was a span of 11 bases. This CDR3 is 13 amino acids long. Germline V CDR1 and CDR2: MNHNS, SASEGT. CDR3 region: CASSEQGRPTIYF. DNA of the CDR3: TGTGCCAGCAGTGAACAGGGTAGGCCCACCATATATTTT.

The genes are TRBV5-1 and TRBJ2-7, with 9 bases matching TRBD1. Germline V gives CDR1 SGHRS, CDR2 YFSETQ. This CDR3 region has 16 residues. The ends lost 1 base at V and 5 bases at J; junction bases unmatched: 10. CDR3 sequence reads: CASSLFAGQGGNEQYF. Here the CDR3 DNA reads TGCGCCAGCAGCTTGTTCGCGGGACAGGGAGGGAACGAGCAGTACTTC.